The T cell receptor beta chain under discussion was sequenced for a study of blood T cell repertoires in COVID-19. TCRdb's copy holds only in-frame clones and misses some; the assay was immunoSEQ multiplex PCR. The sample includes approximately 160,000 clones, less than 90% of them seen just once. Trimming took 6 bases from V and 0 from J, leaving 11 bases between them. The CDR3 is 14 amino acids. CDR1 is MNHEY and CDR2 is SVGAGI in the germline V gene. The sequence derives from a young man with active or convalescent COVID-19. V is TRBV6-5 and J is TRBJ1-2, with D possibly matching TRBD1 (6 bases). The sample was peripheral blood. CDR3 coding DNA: TGTGCCAGCAGAAAAGGACAGACTAACTATGGCTACACCTTC. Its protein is CASRKGQTNYGYTF.